Given below is one T cell receptor beta chain in context. The sample comes from a study of shared clonotypes between healthy human individuals. The length of the CDR3 is 15 residues. The germline V gene encodes CDR1 SGHRS and CDR2 YFSETQ. Trimming shortened V by 1 base and J by 1 base, and 10 bases separated the two germline ends. Donors had no recently reported acute infections or vaccinations and were HIV-negative. At deep level, the assay was performed. The authors' processing: For the immunoSEQ data, sequences were junction-only without quality scores, so filtering differed. Data came from immunoSEQ multiplex PCR; TCRdb stores just in-frame clones and leaves some out. That table supplies the V and J calls and clone size; D and trimming were determined from the DNA. Of about 470,000 clones in the sample, more than 75% are singletons; the top ten hold roughly 13%.

The TCR was taken from a woman in her thirties or forties in good health. Some clones in this sample may be carry-over from other donors' samples. The gene calls are TRBV5-1 and TRBJ2-3; tentatively, D is TRBD2 (6 bases). Sample: PBMCs. The chain's CDR3 is CASSLQLAGTDTQYF. CDR3 nucleotides: TGCGCCAGCAGCTTGCAACTAGCCGGCACAGATACGCAGTATTTT.